This TCR beta chain was observed in a study of T cell changes during pregnancy in multiple sclerosis. The germline V and J ends were trimmed by 0 bases and 2 bases, with 15 bases remaining between them. Germline V gene data show CDR1 as SGDLS and CDR2 as YYNGEE. The CDR3 totals 17 residues. Assay: immunoSEQ multiplex PCR; the TCRdb copy retains only in-frame clones and omits some. Among tens of thousands of clones listed, about 90% were seen once. The chain combines TRBV9 with TRBJ2-1; unclear D gene. Here the sequenced sample was CD4+ T cells from peripheral blood mononuclear cells, taken after pregnancy. The clonotype comes from a female donor with multiple sclerosis, enrolled in a pregnancy study. In DNA, the CDR3 is TGTGCCAGCAGCGTAGGCCCGCGGATCTCAACCTACAATGAGCAGTTCTTC. Translation gives CASSVGPRISTYNEQFF.